Below, 30 T cell receptor beta chains from the same sample are listed, as sequenced in a study of regulatory T cells in long-lasting Graves disease. The time point here: persistent/refractory GD, antithyroid drugs over 5 years with positive TRAb. Construction of the TCR library relied on RNA isolated from PBMCs. Construction of the TCR beta libraries employed iRepertoire HTBI primers in conjunction with Arm-PCR of CDR3 regions. MiXCR, applied by TCRdb to the multiplex PCR reads, yields one record per CDR3 protein. The data show roughly 700,000 distinct CDR3 sequences, around 30% seen once. This material consisted of peripheral blood mononuclear cells (PBMCs), taken when the disease was refractory, from a patient treated with antithyroid drugs. The receptor set was obtained from a female donor with Graves disease.

The chain combines TRBV28 with TRBJ1-4; the D gene is possibly TRBD1 (5 bases). Trimming stripped 6 bases from V and 4 bases from J, with 12 bases between. The germline V gene has CDR1 MDHEN and CDR2 SYDVKM. The CDR3 spans 14 residues. The CDR3 spells CASSLDRINEKLFF. For the CDR3, the DNA is TGTGCCAGCAGCCTCGACAGAATTAATGAAAAACTGTTTTTT.

The chain joins TRBV6-1 to TRBJ2-2, with 10 bases aligning to TRBD2. CDR3 length: 17 residues. The V and J ends lost 5 bases and 6 bases, in that order; junction bases with no gene match: 12. The germline CDR1 and CDR2 sequences are MNHNS and SASEGT. CDR3 DNA sequence: TGTGCCAGCAGTCACCCAGCAGCGGGAGGGTCGTCCGGGGAGCTGTTTTTT. The encoded protein is CASSHPAAGGSSGELFF.

The chain couples TRBV14 to TRBJ1-1, with D unresolved. This CDR3 spans 12 amino acids. CDR1 and CDR2 (germline): SGHDN, FVKESK. Deletions cut 1 base from V and 13 bases from J, with 13 bases between. The CDR3 loop reads CASSQVPSIIFF. The CDR3 DNA reads TGTGCCAGCAGCCAAGTACCATCCATTATTTTCTTT.

This chain joins TRBV29-1 and TRBJ1-3; maybe TRBD1 (5 bases). There are 13 residues in the CDR3. Trimming left V 4 bases short and J 4 bases short, with 11 bases between. CDR1 SQVTM and CDR2 ANQGSEA come from the germline V gene. The CDR3 loop reads CSVGTGPGNTIYF. DNA of the CDR3: TGCAGCGTTGGAACAGGTCCAGGAAACACCATATATTTT. The full variable domain, its missing parts supplied by reference TRBV29-1 and TRBJ1-3, is SAVISQKPSRDICQRGTSLTIQCQVDSQVTMMFWYRQQPGQSLTLIATANQGSEATYESGFVIDKFPISRPNLTFSTLTVSNMSPEDSSIYLCSVGTGPGNTIYFGEGSWLTVV.

The chain is built from TRBV10-3 and TRBJ1-1, with 7 nucleotides matching TRBD1. The CDR3 totals 13 residues. In germline, CDR1 is ENHRY, CDR2 SYGVKD. Trimming removed 2 bases from V and 4 bases from J; junction bases left unmatched: 1. CDR3 in amino acids: CAISEQGGTEAFF. The CDR3 DNA sequence: TGTGCCATCAGTGAGCAGGGGGGCACTGAAGCTTTCTTT.

CDR3 loop: CASLWDAGTEAFF. The CDR3 region has the DNA TGTGCCAGTTTATGGGATGCGGGCACTGAAGCTTTCTTT. The V gene is TRBV11-2, the J gene TRBJ1-1; D ambiguous. The CDR3 is 13 amino acids. V lost 9 bases and J 4 bases, leaving 15 bases between the germline ends. Germline CDR1 is SGHAT and CDR2 is FQNNGV.

The CDR3 DNA follows: TGTGCCAGCACCCGAGCCGCCAGGGGCAGTTCACCCCTCCACTTT. Translation gives CASTRAARGSSPLHF. This chain connects TRBV27 to TRBJ1-6, with D possibly being TRBD1 (6 bases). The CDR3 has 15 residues. The V gene's germline CDR1 is MNHEY and CDR2 SMNVEV (reference sequence). Trimming took 7 bases from V and 9 from J, leaving 19 bases between them.

This clonotype has a count of ten or more. Compared with germline, one end of the junction differs, possibly owing to a read error. This chain joins TRBV2 and TRBJ1-4; 8 bases agree with TRBD1. The germline V gene has CDR1 SNHLY and CDR2 FYNNEI. The CDR3 runs 14 residues. CDR3 region: CASSGSRGTGHHAF. The CDR3 coding sequence is TGTGCCAGCAGTGGATCCCGAGGGACAGGTCATCACGCTTTT. The full variable domain, in which reference TRBV2 and TRBJ1-4 provide the parts outside the CDR3, is EPEVTQTPSHQVTQMGQEVILRCVPISNHLYFYWYRQILGQKVEFLVSFYNNEISEKSEIFDDQFSVERPDGSNFTLKIRSTKLEDSAMYFCASSGSRGTGHHAFGSGTQLSVL.

The chain links TRBV29-1 to TRBJ1-1; maybe TRBD1 (6 bases). Trimming removed 0 bases from V and 11 bases from J, with 13 bases in between. The CDR3 spans 12 residues. CDR1 and CDR2 from the germline V gene are SQVTM and ANQGSEA. The CDR3 DNA follows: TGCAGCGTTGAAGAAAGGAGGGGGGACGCTTTCTTT. It translates to CSVEERRGDAFF.

V is TRBV29-1 and J is TRBJ2-6; 7 nucleotides match TRBD1. The trim removed 1 base at V and 0 bases at J, leaving 3 bases unmatched. The germline V gene encodes CDR1 SQVTM and CDR2 ANQGSEA. The CDR3 consists of 16 residues. The CDR3 DNA follows: TGCAGCGTTGAAGGGGACAGATCCTCTGGGGCCAACGTCCTGACTTTC. It translates to CSVEGDRSSGANVLTF.

The chain employs TRBV5-1 and TRBJ2-5, with D possibly matching TRBD1 (6 bases). CDR3 length: 13 residues. V was pared by 3 bases and J by 1 base, with 7 bases between. From germline, CDR1 is SGHRS and CDR2 YFSETQ. CDR3 coding DNA: TGCGCCAGCAGCTGGACAGTCCAAGAGACCCAGTACTTC. Protein: CASSWTVQETQYF.

The chain uses TRBV15 and TRBJ1-5; TRBD1 might be the D (6 bases). V gave up 2 bases and J gave up 9 bases, with 14 bases separating them. The CDR3 extends over 14 amino acids. The germline CDR1 and CDR2 sequences are LNHNV and YYDKDF (reference sequence). CDR3 nucleotides: TGTGCCACCAGCAGACGGACAGACGGATCGCCCCAGCATTTT. Protein: CATSRRTDGSPQHF.

On this clonotype itself: A read error may be the cause here, since a much bigger clone is one base away. The rearrangement joins TRBV20-1 to TRBJ1-2; 8 positions agree with TRBD1. The CDR3 extends over 16 amino acids. Germline V gives CDR1 DFQATT, CDR2 SNEGSKA (reference sequence). Here the CDR3 reads CSASTEQGVTNHGYTF. The CDR3 region has the DNA TGCAGTGCTAGCACCGAACAGGGGGTGACTAACCATGGCTACACCTTC.

V usage is TRBV3-1 and J usage is TRBJ1-1, with no clear D. V shed 0 bases and J shed 3 bases, with 11 bases lying between them. The CDR3 has 15 residues. Germline-derived CDR1 and CDR2 are LGHDT and YNNKEL (reference sequence). The CDR3, as DNA: TGTGCCAGCAGCCAAGATGCGGCCTGGGACACTGAAGCTTTCTTT. It yields the protein CASSQDAAWDTEAFF.

The chain employs TRBV29-1 and TRBJ1-1; a weak D match, TRBD1 (5 bases). With 7 bases removed from V and 1 base from J, the gap between germline ends came to 16 bases. Per germline, CDR1 SQVTM and CDR2 ANQGSEA. The CDR3 is 14 amino acids. The CDR3 coding sequence is TGCAGCGCCGCTAGGGACGAGAGGAACACTGAAGCTTTCTTT. It translates to CSAARDERNTEAFF.

This clonotype was seen repeatedly, ten times or more. V usage is TRBV28 and J usage is TRBJ1-1; the D is unclear. CDR1 is MDHEN, CDR2 SYDVKM, per germline. The ends were cut back, 6 bases at V and 6 bases at J, with 8 bases in the middle. The length of the CDR3 is 11 residues. CDR3 residues: CASSVPSEAFF. In nucleotides, the CDR3 is TGTGCCAGCAGCGTTCCTTCTGAAGCTTTCTTT.

On this clonotype itself: A much larger clone lies a single base off, so this may be a read error. J is TRBJ2-5 and V is TRBV12-3 or TRBV12-4, with a weak D call TRBD2 (6 bases). The CDR3 runs to 13 residues. The CDR3 DNA reads as TGTGCCAGCAGTTTTGGAGGGAAAGAGACCCAGTGCTTC. Residues: CASSFGGKETQCF.

The chain uses TRBV5-1 and TRBJ1-2; D perhaps matches TRBD1 (5 bases). CDR1 is SGHRS, CDR2 YFSETQ, per germline. The CDR3 is made up of 16 amino acids. V lost 4 bases to trimming and J lost 6 bases, with 22 bases between them. CDR3 coding DNA: TGCGCCAGCAGCCTGGAGACAGCACTCCAACGGGATGGCTACACCTTC. It yields the protein CASSLETALQRDGYTF.

This clonotype was counted a few times. This chain links TRBV6-1 with TRBJ1-1; D remains unclear. Trimming shortened V by 6 bases and J by 4 bases, and 15 bases separated the two germline ends. CDR1 is MNHNS, CDR2 SASEGT, per germline. The CDR3 has 14 residues. The CDR3 DNA sequence: TGTGCCAGCAGCCCCCAAGAGATGGGCACTGAAGCTTTCTTT. Its translation is CASSPQEMGTEAFF.

This clonotype has at least ten counts. This chain connects TRBV2 to TRBJ1-5, with D unclear. The germline V gene encodes CDR1 SNHLY and CDR2 FYNNEI. The V end lost 7 bases, the J end lost 3 bases, and 10 bases lay between the germline ends. The CDR3 length is 13 residues. The CDR3 DNA reads as TGTGCCAGCACGAGGATAAACAATCAGCCCCAGCATTTT. The encoded protein is CASTRINNQPQHF.

The rearrangement uses TRBV2 and TRBJ1-5; 7 bases are shared with TRBD1. The germline gives CDR1 SNHLY, CDR2 FYNNEI. The CDR3 is 17 residues long. Trimming at V came to 2 bases and at J to 3 bases, leaving 10 bases not matched to a gene. The CDR3 nucleotides are TGTGCCAGCAGTGAAATTACCGGGACAGCTGACAATCAGCCCCAGCATTTT. Residues: CASSEITGTADNQPQHF. Full variable domain (remainder filled in from reference TRBV2 and TRBJ1-5): EPEVTQTPSHQVTQMGQEVILRCVPISNHLYFYWYRQILGQKVEFLVSFYNNEISEKSEIFDDQFSVERPDGSNFTLKIRSTKLEDSAMYFCASSEITGTADNQPQHFGDGTRLSIL.

The chain combines TRBV5-1 with TRBJ2-5, with 8 bases matching TRBD2. The length of the CDR3 is 13 residues. Losses at the gene ends were 6 bases for V and 5 bases for J; bases not matched to a gene: 6. Germline V CDR1 and CDR2: SGHRS, YFSETQ. CDR3 sequence: CASTIAGKETQYF. The CDR3 DNA is TGCGCCAGCACAATAGCGGGAAAGGAGACCCAGTACTTC.

This chain uses TRBV19 with TRBJ1-2; a weak D match, TRBD1 (6 bases). Trimming pared 1 base from V and 4 bases from J, leaving 19 bases between. The CDR3 covers 17 residues. Germline V gene sequence: CDR1 LNHDA, CDR2 SQIVND (reference sequence). The CDR3 DNA follows: TGTGCCAGTAGTATAGGGCGAGCGGCAACAGGGTCCTATGGCTACACCTTC. This translates into CASSIGRAATGSYGYTF.

This clonotype showed up just a few times. This CDR3 reads CASSPGQGKLAFF. CDR3 nucleotides: TGCGCCAGCAGCCCTGGACAGGGGAAGTTGGCTTTCTTT. V usage is TRBV4-1 and J usage is TRBJ1-1; 9 positions agree with TRBD1. V trimming: 4 bases; J trimming: 11 bases; junction bases outside the gene matches: 8. The CDR3 totals 13 residues. CDR1 MGHRA and CDR2 YSYEKL come from the germline V gene.

The gene calls are TRBV10-3 and TRBJ1-3; tentatively, D is TRBD1 (5 bases). The CDR3 covers 15 residues. Germline V CDR1 and CDR2: ENHRY, SYGVKD. Between the trimmed V and J ends, which lost 3 bases and 6 bases, there was a span of 15 bases. Written as DNA, the CDR3 is TGTGCCATCAGTGACAGGGAAAAGTCCGAAAACACCATATATTTT. It specifies CAISDREKSENTIYF.

The chain combines TRBV12-3 or TRBV12-4 with TRBJ2-1; 7 bases agree with TRBD2. V dropped 2 bases and J dropped 2; count of bases not matched to a gene: 3. The CDR3 is 15 residues long. CDR3 nucleotide sequence: TGTGCCAGCAGTTTATTAGCGGGTGCCTACAATGAGCAGTTCTTC. Its protein is CASSLLAGAYNEQFF.

This clonotype was seen repeatedly, ten times or more. The chain links TRBV12-3 or TRBV12-4 to TRBJ2-2; D is possibly TRBD2 (6 bases). Between the trimmed V and J ends, which lost 5 bases and 1 base, there was a span of 14 bases. CDR3 length equals 16 residues. CDR3 nucleotide sequence: TGTGCCAGCAGTCCATCACCCGGGAGGAACACCGGGGAGCTGTTTTTT. Translating it yields CASSPSPGRNTGELFF.

This clonotype has only a few counts. This chain joins TRBV28 and TRBJ1-5; D is perhaps TRBD1 (6 bases). V gave up 7 bases and J gave up 6 bases, with 16 bases separating them. The CDR3 contains 14 residues. Germline CDR1 MDHEN, CDR2 SYDVKM. CDR3 sequence reads: CASIRGRGAQPQHF. The CDR3 nucleotides read TGTGCCAGCATTAGGGGGAGAGGGGCTCAGCCCCAGCATTTT. Drawing the rest from reference TRBV28 and TRBJ1-5, the complete variable domain is DVKVTQSSRYLVKRTGEKVFLECVQDMDHENMFWYRQDPGLGLRLIYFSYDVKMKEKGDIPEGYSVSREKKERFSLILESASTNQTSMYLCASIRGRGAQPQHFGDGTRLSIL.

J is TRBJ2-4 and V is TRBV7-9; no clear D. The J call may be faulty, since TRBJ2-7 better matches the DNA end. This CDR3 has 15 amino acids. Germline-derived CDR1 and CDR2 are SEHNR and FQNEAQ (reference sequence). CDR3 amino acids: CASSLGGGTTYEQYF. DNA of the CDR3: TGTGCCAGCAGCTTAGGAGGTGGTACTACCTACGAGCAGTACTTC.

The J gene is TRBJ1-1, the V gene TRBV6-1; no firm D call. The CDR3 covers 12 residues. CDR1 is MNHNS, CDR2 SASEGT, per germline. The V and J ends lost 6 bases and 11 bases respectively, with 16 bases between them. CDR3: CASSKRPPGAFF. The CDR3 DNA sequence: TGTGCCAGCAGCAAAAGGCCCCCTGGGGCTTTCTTT.